These T cell receptor beta chains were read from a single sample in a study of cytomegalovirus exposure and HLA in healthy donors. Sequenced by immunoSEQ multiplex PCR; TCRdb stores in-frame clones only, minus some. The sample holds 210,000 or so clones, 70% to 80% seen once. Sequenced input: PBMCs. The source of these receptors is a woman in her 30s in good health and CMV-seropositive. Both conserved end residues are part of each CDR3. A D gene is named only where the DNA matches it firmly. Clone size is stated in some rows and not others, as once, few, many or a class when expanded.

clone size,V gene,CDR3 length,J gene,D gene,CDR3 DNA,CDR3 protein
NA,TRBV11-2,13,TRBJ2-7,TRBD2,TGTGCCAGCAGCTTACTAGCGGGATCCGAGCAGTACTTC,CASSLLAGSEQYF
few,TRBV5-4,14,TRBJ2-7,NA,TGTGCCAGCAGCCCTGACTCCAGCTCCTACGAGCAGTACTTC,CASSPDSSSYEQYF
once,TRBV30,15,TRBJ1-5,TRBD1,TGTGCCTGGAGCCTCGGCACAGGGGGAAATCAGCCCCAGAATTTT,CAWSLGTGGNQPQNF
NA,TRBV19,16,TRBJ1-2,TRBD1,TGTGCCAGTAGTCCATCCGGGACAGAGGCTAACTATGGCTACACCTTC,CASSPSGTEANYGYTF
NA,TRBV14,14,TRBJ1-2,NA,TGTGCCAGCAGCCAAGATGGCACGTATCATGGCTACACCTTC,CASSQDGTYHGYTF
NA,TRBV14,14,TRBJ1-1,NA,TGTGCCAGCAGCCAAGATGGGGGGTTGCCTGAAGCTTTCTTT,CASSQDGGLPEAFF
NA,TRBV5-4,13,TRBJ2-1,NA,TGTGCCAGCAGCCTCGACCCCGGGACTGGCAAGTTCTTC,CASSLDPGTGKFF
NA,TRBV18,14,TRBJ1-4,NA,TGTGCCAGCTCACCAGACAGAAGTGGTGAAAAACTGTTTTTT,CASSPDRSGEKLFF
NA,TRBV30,14,TRBJ1-3,NA,TGTGCCTGGAGCACGGGGCAGGGGGGAAACACCATATATTTT,CAWSTGQGGNTIYF
NA,TRBV7-3,15,TRBJ2-3,TRBD1,TGTGCCAGCAGCACAGGGGCTACGGGAACAGATACGCAGTATTTT,CASSTGATGTDTQYF
NA,TRBV27,13,TRBJ1-1,TRBD1,TGTGCCAGCAGGGACAGGGAATGGGCTCCCGCTTTCTTT,CASRDREWAPAFF
NA,TRBV6-8,16,TRBJ2-7,TRBD1,TGTGCCAGCAGGCGGACAGGTGGGAACCACTCCTACGAGCAGTACTTC,CASRRTGGNHSYEQYF
NA,TRBV5-1,13,TRBJ2-7,TRBD1,TGCGCCAGCACCCGGGACAGGGCACACGAGCAGTACTTC,CASTRDRAHEQYF
NA,TRBV7-3,13,TRBJ2-5,NA,TGTGCCAGCAGCTTAACTAGCTTGGAGACCCAGTACTTC,CASSLTSLETQYF
once,TRBV10-3,14,TRBJ2-1,NA,TGTGCCACGGGTGGACAGAGCTCCTACAATGAGCAGTTCTTC,CATGGQSSYNEQFF
few,TRBV5-4,14,TRBJ2-3,NA,TGTGCCAGCAGCAAGGCGGCGAGCACAGATACGCAGTATTTT,CASSKAASTDTQYF
NA,TRBV7-9,14,TRBJ2-6,TRBD1,TGTGCCAGCAGCCCAGACAGGGTAGTGAACGTCCTGACTTTC,CASSPDRVVNVLTF
NA,TRBV29-1,12,TRBJ1-3,TRBD1,TGCAGCGTTGAAGATCCCGGGACAGGACCTAATTTT,CSVEDPGTGPNF
NA,TRBV25-1,13,TRBJ1-1,TRBD1,TGTGCCAGCGGACAGGGGATAAACACTGAAGCTTTCTTT,CASGQGINTEAFF
NA,TRBV30,16,TRBJ1-5,NA,TGTGCCTGGGGCGCAGGGGCGATATATAGCAATCAGCCCCAGCATTTT,CAWGAGAIYSNQPQHF
NA,TRBV5-1,16,TRBJ2-1,NA,TGCGCCAGCAGCACCATCGGACAGAGCTCCTACAATGAGCAGTTCTTC,CASSTIGQSSYNEQFF
NA,TRBV6-5,15,TRBJ2-2,TRBD1,TGTGCCAGCAGGGACAGGGGGCCTGAGGCCGGGGAGCTGTTTTTT,CASRDRGPEAGELFF
NA,TRBV4-3,13,TRBJ1-4,NA,TGCGCCAGCAGCCAATCGCGAGGGGAAAAACTGTTTTTT,CASSQSRGEKLFF
NA,TRBV28,18,TRBJ2-2,TRBD2,TGTGCCAGCAGTTTGGACACGGGACTAGCAGAGAACACCGGGGAGCTGTTTTTT,CASSLDTGLAENTGELFF
NA,TRBV5-1,17,TRBJ2-7,NA,TGCGCCAGCAGCTTGTCTCTTTCGTGGCAGGGGAACTACGAGCAGTACTTC,CASSLSLSWQGNYEQYF
once,TRBV5-1,15,TRBJ1-4,NA,TGCGCCAGCAGCTTGTCAGTTCCTCTTAATGAAAAACTGTTTTTT,CASSLSVPLNEKLFF
NA,TRBV28,15,TRBJ1-5,TRBD1,TGTGCCAGCACCCCACCAGGGGGAAGCAATCAGCCCCAGCATTTT,CASTPPGGSNQPQHF
NA,TRBV30,14,TRBJ2-7,NA,TGTGCCTGGAGTGTAGGGGGGGGGAGGATAGAGCAGTACTTC,CAWSVGGGRIEQYF